Given below is one T cell receptor beta chain in context. Its antigen remains undetermined. One end of the junction fails to match germline, which may point to a read error. Using a constant-region primer and ProtoScript II reverse transcriptase, TCRbeta-specific cDNA was reverse-transcribed from roughly 500 ng total RNA. Three nested multiplex PCR rounds, following a slightly modified ARM-PCR procedure, were used to build the TCRbeta libraries. Each of the first two PCR rounds ran for roughly 9 cycles and used multiplex TRBV1-TRBV30 forward primers together with a Cbeta reverse primer. A final 25-cycle PCR with Deep VentR polymerase added sample barcodes and Illumina adapters. Before sequencing, amplicons of 200-500 bp were gel-purified using a QIAquick gel extraction kit. The TCRbeta amplicons were sequenced with 250-bp paired-end reads on an Illumina HiSeq 2500. The study's own analysis went as follows. Quality trimming of reads was performed with Trimmomatic v0.33, and paired reads were merged with FLASH v1.2.11 so that full CDR3 sequences could be recovered. V, D and J germline segments were assigned to the rearranged TCRbeta sequences by MiGEC v1.2.1b. Clonotype statistics and Shannon-Wiener diversity indices were computed with VDJtools v1.0.0. To reduce sampling bias, subsequent analyses other than the diversity analysis used only the 250 most abundant clonotypes in each sample. TCRdb handled the public reads itself, with Q25 trimming in fastp and clone calling in MiXCR, and kept productive beta chains. Every distinct CDR3 protein forms one entry, paired with its most common genes and DNA. It is TCRdb's table, rather than the study itself, that gives the V and J calls and clone size. The sample records fewer than 250,000 distinct CDR3 sequences, 70% to 90% of which are singletons. Clones ranked in the top ten supply about a sixth of the sample.

The sample originates from a study of tumor-infiltrating lymphocytes in primary liver carcinoma (dated 2017 in TCRdb). A note on the overall study: Of the five patients, three men and two women aged 30 to 69 years, four had hepatocellular carcinoma and one had combined HCC and intrahepatic cholangiocarcinoma. Repertoires from technical replicates were highly reproducible, with mean shared-clone rates about 0.9 and correlation coefficients above 0.95. A total of 35 or so specimens from 5 patients went through TCRbeta repertoire sequencing, namely 25 tumor regions, 5 adjacent noncancerous liver tissues and 5 peripheral blood samples. The study combined TCRbeta repertoire sequencing, expression microarrays and whole-exome sequencing across five regions of each liver tumor, with adjacent normal tissue and blood. Samples yielded roughly 3.5 to 8 million productive TCRbeta reads; read depth did not differ significantly between tissue types. The five patients had tumors staged T1-T3 N0M0, with maximum diameters ranging from about 4.2 to 10 cm. The 25 tumor region samples were profiled with Agilent mRNA microarrays so that TCRbeta repertoire diversity could be related to the local molecular phenotype. General findings and caveats noted by the study authors: A significantly larger repertoire fraction was made up by the top 250 clones in tumors than in blood (p = 0.039). Repertoire overlap was found to be higher between tumor regions (mean approximately 35%) than between tumor-adjacent (around 17%) or tumor-blood (about 15%) pairs, consistent with antigen-driven expansion. Because only the TCR beta chain was sequenced and unpaired alpha chains were not captured, true repertoire diversity is likely underestimated. Only about 7-25% of top clones were present in all five regions of a tumor, suggesting spatial heterogeneity of tumor-infiltrating T cells. Because the samples were bulk and unsorted, CD4+ and CD8+ T cell repertoires could not be compared. The study included only five patients, and the authors note findings should be validated in a larger study.

From cysteine to phenylalanine, the CDR3 is 17 amino acids long. CDR3 DNA is the only sequence kept; it has 51 bases, read in frame from the first base. Total RNA and DNA were co-extracted without cell sorting from roughly 20-30 mg of bulk tissue using the AllPrep DNA/RNA mini kit. Surgical resection was performed in China between November 2015 and early 2016 on about 5 patients with histopathologically diagnosed primary liver carcinoma. At the time of sampling, the patients had chronic HBV infection and had not received any treatment. Each tumor was sampled at five spatially separated regions: the superior, inferior, left-lateral and right-lateral poles and the tumor centre. Histology showed that every tumor sample contained more than 80% viable tumor cells. Fresh tumor and adjacent tissue pieces were bisected, with one half stored in RNAlater at -80 degrees C and the other half sent for histology.

The sequenced material came from tumor tissue from primary liver carcinoma. Recombination joined TRBV12-3 or TRBV12-4 with TRBJ1-1, with 11 bases aligning to TRBD1. This TCR derives from a man aged 40-49 years with primary liver carcinoma and hepatitis B virus infection. The nucleotide sequence reads TGTGCCGGCAGCTTATGGACAGGGGGCTTTGGGAACACTGAAGCTTTCTTT. Its amino acids are CAGSLWTGGFGNTEAFF.